The T cell receptor (beta chain) described here comes from a study of a mutant IDH1 vaccine in newly diagnosed glioma. Study in general: Following radiotherapy alone, or alongside temozolomide cycles, vaccination was started after an interval of 4-6 weeks. The therapy given earlier, which was standard therapy, consisted of radiotherapy, temozolomide, or both, and most of the patients received both. Study outcomes and limitations: Seemingly, top peripheral T cell clonotype changes bore no relation to pseudoprogression.

Time point reported: week 35, safety follow-up. One vaccine dose held 300 ug of mutant IDH1 20-mer peptide and came with topical imiquimod. The method was immunoSEQ multiplex PCR; TCRdb's version includes in-frame clones alone and lacks a portion of them. Here the sample spans 26,000 or so clones, 75% to 90% being singletons. Worth noting for this clone: What it binds is unknown.

The CDR3 extends over 12 amino acids. Germline V gene lookup returns CDR1 MNHEY and CDR2 SMNVEV (reference sequence). Trimming pared 2 bases from V and 7 bases from J, leaving 9 bases between. This sequence joins TRBV27 and TRBJ2-7; D may correspond to TRBD1 or TRBD2 (5 bases each). This receptor was obtained from a man aged 30 to 39 with glioma. The sample was PBMCs, taken from a glioma patient whose treatment included an IDH1 peptide vaccine. CDR3 bases: TGTGCCAGCAGTTTACAGGGCGGGGAGCAGTACTTC. The encoded protein is CASSLQGGEQYF.